This TCR beta chain was found in a study of cytomegalovirus exposure and HLA in healthy donors. Study as a whole: In an early release, HLA-typed donors contributed about 80 million unique TCR sequences. Assignment to the Caucasian-associated ancestry cluster applied to over 70% of the approximately 400 genotyped donors.

V gave up 5 bases and J gave up 3 bases, with 17 bases separating them. The germline V gene encodes CDR1 SEHNR and CDR2 FQNEAQ (reference sequence). The CDR3 loop spans 15 amino acids. Primers for the PCR totalled 60 Vbeta and 13 Jbeta. Repertoires were generated with immunoSEQ multiplex PCR, while TCRdb's copy carries only in-frame clones and drops some. This table has about 160,000 clones, roughly 80% appearing once. The sequence came from a male donor in good health and CMV-seropositive. The sample taken for sequencing was PBMCs. The chain has TRBV7-9 and TRBJ2-7, with a weak D call TRBD2 (5 bases). As DNA, the CDR3 is TGTGCCAGCAGCGTCCGGTCCGGGATGCACTACGAGCAGTACTTC. Translated: CASSVRSGMHYEQYF.